The rows below give T cell receptor beta chains drawn from one sample of a study of shared clonotypes between healthy human individuals. The method was immunoSEQ multiplex PCR; TCRdb's version includes in-frame clones alone and lacks a portion of them. Of roughly 890,000 clones in the sample, approximately 92% were seen once. The specimen was naive CD8+ T cells sorted from blood. The source is a man aged 30 to 39 in good health. Each CDR3 is given with its conserved first and last residue. A D gene is named only where the DNA matches it firmly. Size is stated for part of the rows, as once, few or many counts, or as a class when the clone is expanded.

j_gene	d_gene	v_gene	abundance	CDR3aa	CDR3nt
TRBJ2-7	TRBD1	TRBV7-9	.	CASSAGTGSYEQYF	TGTGCCAGCAGCGCCGGGACAGGGAGCTACGAGCAGTACTTC
TRBJ2-7	TRBD1	TRBV27	.	CASSLSRTGGGYEQYF	TGTGCCAGCAGTTTATCCCGGACAGGGGGGGGGTACGAGCAGTACTTC
TRBJ1-1	.	TRBV7-9	.	CASSFTRREEAFF	TGTGCCAGCAGCTTTACAAGACGGGAGGAAGCTTTCTTT
TRBJ2-3	.	TRBV6-5	.	CASSYRPGGTDTQYF	TGTGCCAGCAGTTACAGGCCCGGGGGCACAGATACGCAGTATTTT
TRBJ1-3	.	TRBV28	.	CASSLVQDTSSGNTIYF	TGTGCCAGCAGTTTGGTTCAGGATACTAGCTCTGGAAACACCATATATTTT
TRBJ2-5	TRBD1	TRBV27	.	CASSGQGGMETQYF	TGTGCCAGCAGCGGACAGGGAGGAATGGAGACCCAGTACTTC
TRBJ2-7	TRBD1	TRBV30	.	CAWSGDRGQYEQYF	TGTGCCTGGAGCGGGGACAGGGGGCAGTACGAGCAGTACTTC
TRBJ2-3	TRBD2	TRBV2	.	CASKRVAGNTDTQYF	TGTGCCAGCAAACGTGTAGCGGGAAACACAGATACGCAGTATTTT
TRBJ2-7	.	TRBV11-2	.	CASSLVSYEQYF	TGTGCCAGCAGCTTAGTATCCTACGAGCAGTACTTC
TRBJ2-1	.	TRBV7-6	.	CASSLSSGLSYNEQFF	TGTGCCAGCAGTCTTAGTTCCGGGCTGTCCTACAATGAGCAGTTCTTC
TRBJ2-1	TRBD2	TRBV10-3	.	CAIRGLAGGSEQFF	TGTGCCATCAGGGGACTAGCGGGAGGAAGTGAGCAGTTCTTC
TRBJ2-3	.	TRBV2	once	CASSEGWTNTDTQYF	TGTGCCAGCAGTGAAGGGTGGACCAACACAGATACGCAGTATTTT
TRBJ2-7	TRBD2	TRBV7-7	.	CASSRFSGDSYEQYF	TGTGCTAGCAGCCGGTTTAGCGGGGACTCCTACGAGCAGTACTTC
TRBJ1-5	TRBD1	TRBV27	.	CASSPTRGRNSNQPQHF	TGTGCCAGCAGCCCAACTAGGGGGCGAAATAGCAATCAGCCCCAGCATTTT
TRBJ2-7	TRBD1	TRBV4-3	.	CASSQERKGAGEQYF	TGCGCCAGCAGCCAAGAGAGAAAGGGGGCAGGCGAGCAGTACTTC
TRBJ2-7	TRBD2	TRBV5-1	.	CASSLAVAGTPFEQYF	TGCGCCAGCAGCTTGGCTGTAGCGGGAACGCCTTTCGAGCAGTACTTC
TRBJ2-1	.	TRBV25-1	medium-sized	CASSHGDEQFF	TGTGCCAGCAGTCACGGCGATGAGCAGTTCTTC
TRBJ2-7	.	TRBV29-1	.	CSVTDSTYEQYF	TGCAGCGTTACGGACTCGACCTACGAGCAGTACTTC
TRBJ2-7	.	TRBV10-3	.	CAISDLTAGTYEQYF	TGTGCCATCAGTGACCTGACAGCAGGAACCTACGAGCAGTACTTC
TRBJ2-1	TRBD2	TRBV19	.	CASSIRASGILEQFF	TGTGCCAGTAGTATTCGGGCTAGCGGGATTCTTGAGCAGTTCTTC
TRBJ2-1	.	TRBV7-8	.	CASSLVHGSPSDEQFF	TGTGCCAGCAGCTTAGTTCACGGGAGCCCCTCGGATGAGCAGTTCTTC
TRBJ2-7	TRBD1	TRBV28	.	CASSFRDRYYEQYF	TGTGCCAGCAGTTTCCGGGACAGATACTACGAGCAGTACTTC
TRBJ1-3	.	TRBV5-3	.	CARSWRSGASGNTIYF	TGTGCCAGAAGCTGGCGGTCCGGGGCTTCTGGAAACACCATATATTTT
TRBJ1-5	TRBD1	TRBV19	.	CASSPRQGLQPQHF	TGTGCCAGTAGCCCTCGACAGGGGCTCCAGCCCCAGCATTTT
TRBJ2-2	.	TRBV7-6	once	CASSLAWGGSHTGELFF	TGTGCCAGCAGCTTAGCGTGGGGGGGCTCGCACACCGGGGAGCTGTTTTTT
TRBJ2-3	TRBD1	TRBV5-4	once	CASSLEGQGVKDTQYF	TGTGCCAGCAGCTTGGAGGGACAGGGGGTAAAAGATACGCAGTATTTT
TRBJ2-3	TRBD2	TRBV6-4	.	CASSERETDTQYF	TGTGCCAGCAGTGAGCGGGAGACAGATACGCAGTATTTT
TRBJ2-5	TRBD1	TRBV6-6	.	CASRVDRGMETQYF	TGTGCCAGCAGGGTAGACAGGGGGATGGAGACCCAGTACTTC
TRBJ1-2	.	TRBV28	.	CASSSIGAPGYTF	TGTGCCAGCAGTTCCATTGGAGCCCCGGGCTACACCTTC
TRBJ2-1	.	TRBV7-9	.	CASSLAGTKYNEQFF	TGTGCCAGCAGCTTAGCCGGGACCAAATACAATGAGCAGTTCTTC
TRBJ1-1	.	TRBV19	.	CASSIVPGMTEAFF	TGTGCCAGTAGTATAGTCCCAGGGATGACTGAAGCTTTCTTT
TRBJ2-7	.	TRBV27	.	CASSLSNLYEQYF	TGTGCCAGCAGTTTATCCAACCTTTACGAGCAGTACTTC
TRBJ2-7	TRBD1	TRBV5-1	.	CASSASGTGRYEQYF	TGCGCCAGCAGCGCCTCCGGGACAGGGAGGTACGAGCAGTACTTC
TRBJ1-1	.	TRBV7-9	.	CASSLVSAVNTEAFF	TGTGCCAGCAGCTTAGTATCGGCGGTGAACACTGAAGCTTTCTTT
TRBJ1-5	.	TRBV27	.	CASSIGDQPQHF	TGTGCCAGCAGTATAGGGGATCAGCCCCAGCATTTT
TRBJ1-1	.	TRBV25-1	.	CASKFRKQGNTEAFF	TGTGCCAGCAAATTTAGGAAACAGGGTAACACTGAAGCTTTCTTT
TRBJ2-7	.	TRBV10-1	.	CASSSGYEQYF	TGCGCCAGCAGCTCGGGTTACGAGCAGTACTTC
TRBJ1-1	.	TRBV2	.	CASLEVSEAFF	TGTGCCAGTCTCGAGGTCTCTGAAGCTTTCTTT
TRBJ1-5	.	TRBV11-2	.	CASSLVGSNQPQHF	TGTGCCAGCAGCTTAGTTGGGAGCAATCAGCCCCAGCATTTT
TRBJ2-2	.	TRBV14	.	CASSPIGREAVYTGELFF	TGTGCCAGCAGCCCGATCGGCAGGGAGGCTGTGTACACCGGGGAGCTGTTTTTT
TRBJ2-7	.	TRBV18	.	CASSLYSLTYEQYF	TGTGCCAGCTCACTATACAGTTTAACCTACGAGCAGTACTTC
TRBJ1-1	.	TRBV9	.	CASSVGGLTEAFF	TGTGCCAGCAGCGTAGGGGGGTTAACTGAAGCTTTCTTT
TRBJ1-5	.	TRBV27	.	CASSPGTLDQPQHF	TGTGCCAGCAGCCCCGGGACACTTGATCAGCCCCAGCATTTT
TRBJ2-2	TRBD2	TRBV18	.	CASSLPGLAELTGELFF	TGTGCCAGCTCACTTCCGGGACTAGCGGAACTCACCGGGGAGCTGTTTTTT
TRBJ2-3	.	TRBV11-2	.	CASSSQQATQYF	TGTGCCAGCAGCTCCCAACAGGCTACGCAGTATTTT
TRBJ2-1	TRBD2	TRBV29-1	.	CSVDDLGREGGEQFF	TGCAGCGTTGACGACCTTGGGCGGGAGGGGGGTGAGCAGTTCTTC
TRBJ2-7	.	TRBV6-1	.	CASSELQGGYEQYF	TGTGCCAGCAGTGAACTCCAGGGGGGATACGAGCAGTACTTC
TRBJ2-5	TRBD1	TRBV6-5	.	CASSYSDRGAQETQYF	TGTGCCAGCAGTTATTCAGACAGGGGAGCCCAAGAGACCCAGTACTTC
TRBJ2-1	.	TRBV27	.	CASTRPGLSNEQFF	TGTGCCAGCACCCGTCCGGGACTTTCTAATGAGCAGTTCTTC
TRBJ1-3	.	TRBV7-8	.	CASSLASRDSGNTIYF	TGTGCCAGCAGCTTAGCTTCCCGGGATTCTGGAAACACCATATATTTT
TRBJ2-2	.	TRBV11-2	.	CASRITGTGDTGELFF	TGTGCCAGCAGGATAACCGGGACGGGAGACACCGGGGAGCTGTTTTTT
TRBJ1-1	.	TRBV29-1	few	CSVEGRGDEAFF	TGCAGCGTTGAAGGTAGAGGGGATGAAGCTTTCTTT
TRBJ2-2	.	TRBV9	.	CASSVYPVVLFF	TGTGCCAGCAGCGTATATCCAGTAGTCCTGTTTTTT
TRBJ2-7	.	TRBV19	.	CASCFGAGYEQYF	TGTGCCAGCTGCTTTGGGGCAGGGTACGAGCAGTACTTC
TRBJ2-7	.	TRBV2	.	CASKDGRGTYEQYF	TGTGCCTCAAAGGACGGGAGAGGAACCTACGAGCAGTACTTC
TRBJ2-6	.	TRBV30	.	CAWTLAGFAGANVLTF	TGTGCCTGGACTCTGGCCGGGTTCGCTGGGGCCAACGTCCTGACTTTC
TRBJ1-2	.	TRBV4-1	.	CASSQGPGTPFWGYTF	TGCGCCAGCAGCCAAGGACCCGGGACTCCTTTTTGGGGCTACACCTTC